The sequence of this T cell receptor (beta chain) was determined in a study of human T cells and chemical hapten exposure. Study-wide points: No alteration of TCRs above 1 in 1000 frequency was seen with DPC sensitization.

The table lists this clonotype with many counts. Its antigen is undetermined. Time point specified: healthy volunteer bleed at 6 weeks. Total RNA was isolated from unfractionated whole blood. CDR3 size: 15 residues. V dropped 1 base and J dropped 2; count of bases not matched to a gene: 3. Germline-derived CDR1 and CDR2 are LGHNA and YNFKEQ. MiXCR, applied by TCRdb to the RACE reads, yields one record per CDR3 protein. This repertoire shows about 77,000 distinct CDR3 sequences, approximately 8.1% found once; its top ten account for about 1.5%. The sequence came from a female donor in good health. Some clones in this sample may be carry-over from other donors' samples. Sequences were obtained from whole blood. The V call is TRBV4-2, the J call TRBJ2-3, with 7 bases that match TRBD1. DNA for the CDR3: TGTGCCAGCAGCCAAGGCAGGGGGTCCACAGATACGCAGTATTTT. It yields the protein CASSQGRGSTDTQYF.